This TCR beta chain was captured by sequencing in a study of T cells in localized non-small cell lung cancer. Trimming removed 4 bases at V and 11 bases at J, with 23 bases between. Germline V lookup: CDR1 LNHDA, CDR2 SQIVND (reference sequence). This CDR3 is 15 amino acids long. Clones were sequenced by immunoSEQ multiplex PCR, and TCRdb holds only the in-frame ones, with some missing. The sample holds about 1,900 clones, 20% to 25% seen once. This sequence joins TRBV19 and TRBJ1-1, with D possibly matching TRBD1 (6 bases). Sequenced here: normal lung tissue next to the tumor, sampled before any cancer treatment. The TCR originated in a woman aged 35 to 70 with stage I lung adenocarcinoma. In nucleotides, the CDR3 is TGTGCCAGTAGTACCTCGGACAGTGCCGTTGGTAACGCTTTCTTT. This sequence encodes CASSTSDSAVGNAFF.